These T cell receptor beta chains were read from a single sample in a study of response to subunit inactivated influenza vaccine. TCRdb re-derived calls from the RT-PCR reads in MiXCR, one entry per CDR3 protein. The sample shows roughly 630,000 distinct CDR3 sequences, 14% of them seen only once. The starting material was PBMCs from blood, obtained less than 15 days before vaccination. The receptors stem from a man between 45 and 60 years old who received an inactivated influenza vaccine. CDR3s include the opening cysteine and the closing phenylalanine or tryptophan. The order of the fields is V gene, J gene, clone size, D gene, CDR3 protein, CDR3 DNA. D genes are given only for firm matches. Size is stated for part of the rows, as once, few or many counts, or as a class when the clone is expanded.

v_gene: TRBV4-2
j_gene: TRBJ2-7
abundance: few
d_gene: .
CDR3aa: CASSQDLDVPSSYEQYF
CDR3nt: TGTGCCAGCAGCCAAGATCTGGACGTCCCGAGCTCCTACGAGCAGTACTTC

v_gene: TRBV4-3
j_gene: TRBJ2-3
abundance: few
d_gene: TRBD2
CDR3aa: CASSAGGWSTDTQYF
CDR3nt: TGCGCCAGCAGCGCGGGGGGGTGGAGCACAGATACGCAGTATTTT

v_gene: TRBV5-6
j_gene: TRBJ2-7
abundance: .
d_gene: TRBD2
CDR3aa: CASSFARTSGTYEQYF
CDR3nt: TGTGCCAGCAGCTTCGCTCGGACTAGCGGGACCTACGAGCAGTACTTC

v_gene: TRBV12-3/TRBV12-4
j_gene: TRBJ1-1
abundance: few
d_gene: .
CDR3aa: CASSYVGLNTEAFF
CDR3nt: TGTGCCAGCAGTTATGTGGGGCTGAACACTGAAGCTTTCTTT

v_gene: TRBV3-1
j_gene: TRBJ1-5
abundance: .
d_gene: .
CDR3aa: CASSQGRGGQPQHF
CDR3nt: TGTGCCAGCAGCCAAGGCAGGGGCGGGCAGCCCCAGCATTTT

v_gene: TRBV10-3
j_gene: TRBJ2-7
abundance: few
d_gene: .
CDR3aa: CAIMTSYEQYF
CDR3nt: TGTGCCATCATGACTAGCTACGAGCAGTACTTC

v_gene: TRBV12-3/TRBV12-4
j_gene: TRBJ2-3
abundance: .
d_gene: .
CDR3aa: CASSFNPGLSTDTQYF
CDR3nt: TGTGCCAGCAGTTTTAACCCCGGCCTTAGCACAGATACGCAGTATTTT

v_gene: TRBV7-6
j_gene: TRBJ1-3
abundance: few
d_gene: TRBD1
CDR3aa: CASSLLTGTGNTIYF
CDR3nt: TGTGCCAGCAGCTTATTGACAGGGACTGGAAACACCATATATTTT

v_gene: TRBV15
j_gene: TRBJ2-5
abundance: few
d_gene: TRBD2
CDR3aa: CATSRSSGNQETQYF
CDR3nt: TGTGCCACCAGCCGATCTAGCGGGAACCAAGAGACCCAGTACTTC

v_gene: TRBV29-1
j_gene: TRBJ1-1
abundance: .
d_gene: .
CDR3aa: CSVTISFPATNTEAFF
CDR3nt: TGCAGCGTTACAATATCATTTCCAGCGACGAACACTGAAGCTTTCTTT

v_gene: TRBV7-2
j_gene: TRBJ2-3
abundance: .
d_gene: .
CDR3aa: CASSLAPGHRTDTQYF
CDR3nt: TGTGCCAGCTCCCTGGCCCCGGGACACCGCACAGATACGCAGTATTTT

v_gene: TRBV29-1
j_gene: TRBJ2-3
abundance: many
d_gene: TRBD2
CDR3aa: CSVEGLAGSTDTQYF
CDR3nt: TGCAGCGTTGAGGGACTAGCGGGGAGCACAGATACGCAGTATTTT

v_gene: TRBV7-8
j_gene: TRBJ2-7
abundance: few
d_gene: .
CDR3aa: CASSLGHRNEQYF
CDR3nt: TGTGCCAGCAGCCTAGGGCACCGCAATGAGCAGTACTTC